Below, 2 T cell receptor beta chains from the same sample are listed, as sequenced in a study of cytomegalovirus exposure and HLA in healthy donors. Produced via immunoSEQ multiplex PCR; TCRdb's table is partial and in-frame only. The table lists some 98,000 clones, roughly 87% of them singletons. Input material: PBMCs. These receptors were obtained from a man between 18 and 29 years old in good health and CMV-seropositive.

This clone was found once. This chain links TRBV12-5 with TRBJ1-2, with 8 nucleotides matching TRBD1. The CDR3 consists of 18 residues. With 9 bases clipped from V and 4 bases from J, the junction kept 22 bases outside the gene matches. The germline gives CDR1 LGHNT, CDR2 FRNRAP. The CDR3 region has the DNA TGTGCTAGCATTTTGTATAGGGACAGGAAAGAGTTTGGCTATGGCTACACCTTC. It encodes CASILYRDRKEFGYGYTF.

The chain has TRBV29-1 and TRBJ2-3; D remains ambiguous. The CDR3 is made up of 14 amino acids. Looked up from germline, CDR1 is SQVTM and CDR2 is ANQGSEA. The V end lost 4 bases, the J end lost 5 bases, and 16 bases lay between the germline ends. The CDR3 nucleotides read TGCAGCGTTGGAATAATCGCGGAAGGAGATACGCAGTATTTT. Protein product: CSVGIIAEGDTQYF.